The 19 T cell receptor beta chains in this list originate from one sample, sequenced in a study of sequential checkpoint blockade in melanoma. TCRdb's table, derived via immunoSEQ multiplex PCR, lists solely in-frame clones and lacks some. The table includes over 10,000 clones, 74% detected once. The treatment denotes: randomized to nivolumab then ipilimumab (arm A) or the reverse (arm B). This material consisted of CD8+ T cells sorted from blood (inferred from file names), taken from a patient given nivolumab and ipilimumab in sequence. These receptor sequences come from a human donor with melanoma.

The rearrangement links TRBV7-2 to TRBJ2-2, with D unresolved. This CDR3 region has 15 residues. With 5 bases removed from V and 4 bases from J, the gap between germline ends came to 14 bases. Per the germline V gene, CDR1 is SGHTA and CDR2 is FQGNSA. The CDR3 region is CASSPQTSPTGELFF. The CDR3 DNA reads TGTGCCAGCAGCCCTCAAACAAGTCCCACCGGGGAGCTGTTTTTT.

This chain uses TRBV7-9 with TRBJ1-2; TRBD1 matches 9 bases. In germline, CDR1 is SEHNR, CDR2 FQNEAQ (reference sequence). Germline trimming cut 5 bases from V and 4 bases from J; bases unmatched to any gene: 8. The CDR3 consists of 15 residues. The CDR3 is CASSPRTGAGYGYTF. In nucleotides, the CDR3 is TGTGCCAGCAGCCCCCGGACAGGGGCAGGCTATGGCTACACCTTC.

V gene TRBV2 combines with J gene TRBJ1-6; no reliable D call. The CDR3 is 14 amino acids. CDR1 is SNHLY and CDR2 is FYNNEI in the germline V gene. V was trimmed by 9 bases and J by 0 bases, leaving 9 bases between them. The CDR3 nucleotides are TGTGCCAGACGTGGGAGCTCCTATAATTCACCCCTCCACTTT. Amino acids: CARRGSSYNSPLHF.

This clone is large. The chain uses TRBV7-8 and TRBJ2-7; D is perhaps TRBD2 (5 bases). This CDR3 is built from 17 residues. V dropped 1 base and J dropped 0 bases, with 16 bases sitting between them. CDR1 is SGHVS, CDR2 FQNEAQ, per germline. The CDR3 DNA reads TGTGCCAGCAGCTTAGGTATAGGGAGAACAAACTCCTACGAGCAGTACTTC. This translates into CASSLGIGRTNSYEQYF.

This clone appeared once. This sequence joins TRBV9 and TRBJ1-2; the match to TRBD1 covers 9 bases. V was clipped by 3 bases and J by 5 bases; unmatched bases: 8. This CDR3 spans 15 amino acids. Germline values: CDR1 SGDLS, CDR2 YYNGEE. Written as DNA, the CDR3 is TGTGCCAGCAGCGGGACGCGGACAGGGGAATATGGCTACACCTTC. It encodes CASSGTRTGEYGYTF.

V is TRBV7-9 and J is TRBJ2-7; D not resolved. Germline assignment: CDR1 SEHNR and CDR2 FQNEAQ (reference sequence). Trimming cost V 1 base and J 3 bases, with 7 bases left between them. The CDR3 contains 13 residues. DNA of the CDR3: TGTGCCAGCAGCTTAGGAACAGTCTACGAGCAGTACTTC. This translates into CASSLGTVYEQYF.

This clone was recorded once. The rearrangement links TRBV11-2 to TRBJ2-3; TRBD2 agrees at 7 bases. CDR1 and CDR2 (germline): SGHAT, FQNNGV. This CDR3 spans 14 amino acids. Unmatched junction bases numbered 1, after V lost 4 bases and J lost 0 bases. The CDR3, as DNA: TGTGCCAGCAGCTGGGGGGGAAGCACAGATACGCAGTATTTT. Its protein product is CASSWGGSTDTQYF.

V gene TRBV2 combines with J gene TRBJ1-5; D not resolved. The CDR3 runs 15 residues. The germline V gene encodes CDR1 SNHLY and CDR2 FYNNEI. Trimming pared 3 bases from V and 4 bases from J, leaving 13 bases between. The CDR3 DNA reads as TGTGCCAGCAGTGAGGAGGGATCCAAAAATCAGCCCCAGCATTTT. Translated: CASSEEGSKNQPQHF.

The chain employs TRBV7-9 and TRBJ2-1; 7 bases align to TRBD2. The CDR3 spans 16 residues. The V and J ends lost 5 bases and 1 base, in that order; junction bases with no gene match: 8. Germline V gene sequence: CDR1 SEHNR, CDR2 FQNEAQ (reference sequence). The CDR3 DNA reads TGTGCCAGCAGCCCTAAGCGGGGTGGGTCCTACAATGAGCAGTTCTTC. Protein sequence: CASSPKRGGSYNEQFF. The whole variable domain, filled in from reference TRBV7-9 and TRBJ2-1, reads DTGVSQNPRHKITKRGQNVTFRCDPISEHNRLYWYRQTLGQGPEFLTYFQNEAQLEKSRLLSDRFSAERPKGSFSTLEIQRTEQGDSAMYLCASSPKRGGSYNEQFFGPGTRLTVL.

The J gene is TRBJ1-1, the V gene TRBV19; maybe TRBD1 (5 bases). The CDR3 extends over 14 amino acids. Germline lookup yields CDR1 LNHDA and CDR2 SQIVND (reference sequence). V was pared by 6 bases and J by 1 base, with 12 bases between. The CDR3 loop reads CASSQGFGNTEAFF. The CDR3 nucleotides are TGTGCCAGTAGCCAGGGTTTCGGGAACACTGAAGCTTTCTTT.

The V call is TRBV6-5, the J call TRBJ2-7; D gene uncertain. The CDR3 loop spans 14 amino acids. The V gene's germline CDR1 is MNHEY and CDR2 SVGAGI. Between the trimmed V and J ends, which lost 4 bases and 0 bases, there was a span of 10 bases. The CDR3 sequence: CASSLGVNSYEQYF. The CDR3, as DNA: TGTGCCAGCAGTTTGGGCGTTAACTCCTACGAGCAGTACTTC.

This clone was seen only once. The V gene is TRBV9, the J gene TRBJ2-2; 12 nucleotides agree with TRBD2. The germline V gene encodes CDR1 SGDLS and CDR2 YYNGEE. CDR3 length equals 17 residues. Trimming took 4 bases from V and 3 from J; bases not matched to a gene: 7. This CDR3 reads CASSPSGTSGYTGELFF. DNA of the CDR3: TGTGCCAGCAGCCCATCCGGGACTAGCGGGTACACCGGGGAGCTGTTTTTT.

This clone was recorded only once. This rearrangement joins TRBV6-5 to TRBJ2-7; possible D gene TRBD2, 5 bases. V lost 5 bases to trimming and J lost 7 bases, with 18 bases between them. Germline values: CDR1 MNHEY, CDR2 SVGAGI. This CDR3 region has 14 residues. In DNA, the CDR3 is TGTGCCAGCAGTGAGGATGCGGGCCCTGGGGAGCAGTACTTC. Protein product: CASSEDAGPGEQYF.

The chain links TRBV29-1 to TRBJ2-7; D may be TRBD2 (6 bases). V was cut by 6 bases and J by 0 bases, with 18 bases left in between. Germline V gene lookup returns CDR1 SQVTM and CDR2 ANQGSEA. The CDR3 consists of 15 residues. CDR3 DNA: TGCAGCGTCCTGAGTTGGGAGGCTGCCTCCTACGAGCAGTACTTC. Its protein is CSVLSWEAASYEQYF.

The rearrangement links TRBV7-2 to TRBJ1-3; the match to TRBD1 covers 8 bases. From germline, CDR1 is SGHTA and CDR2 FQGNSA. Trimming took 1 base from V and 5 from J; bases not matched to a gene: 4. The CDR3 totals 15 residues. Here the CDR3 reads CASSLGQGRRNTIYF. As DNA, the CDR3 is TGTGCCAGCAGCTTAGGACAGGGGAGAAGAAACACCATATATTTT.

This clone was counted only a few times. The rearrangement uses TRBV6-1 and TRBJ1-2, with D uncertain. Germline assignment: CDR1 MNHNS and CDR2 SASEGT. Trimming shortened V by 5 bases and J by 6 bases, and 7 bases separated the two germline ends. The CDR3 has 11 amino acids. The CDR3 protein is CASSLGDGYTF. The CDR3 DNA is TGTGCCAGCAGTTTAGGAGATGGCTACACCTTC.

V is TRBV29-1 and J is TRBJ1-2; 7 nucleotides align to TRBD1. Per germline, CDR1 SQVTM and CDR2 ANQGSEA. V trimming: 0 bases; J trimming: 4 bases; junction bases outside the gene matches: 5. The CDR3 extends over 14 amino acids. CDR3 residues: CSVEDYRQGYGYTF. In DNA, the CDR3 is TGCAGCGTTGAAGACTACCGACAGGGCTATGGCTACACCTTC.

V gene TRBV27 combines with J gene TRBJ1-5, with 8 bases aligning to TRBD1. CDR3 size: 18 residues. Germline values: CDR1 MNHEY, CDR2 SMNVEV (reference sequence). J was trimmed by 0 bases and V by 5 bases; bases with no gene match: 12. The CDR3 spells CASSPLLRDRNSNQPQHF. The CDR3 bases are TGTGCCAGCAGTCCGCTCCTCCGGGACAGGAATAGCAATCAGCCCCAGCATTTT.

This chain joins TRBV5-1 and TRBJ2-3, with 9 positions matching TRBD1. J lost 1 base, V lost 0 bases, and 0 bases had no gene match. Germline V gives CDR1 SGHRS, CDR2 YFSETQ. The CDR3 extends over 15 amino acids. The CDR3 protein is CASSLGQGGTDTQYF. In nucleotides, the CDR3 is TGCGCCAGCAGCTTGGGACAGGGGGGCACAGATACGCAGTATTTT.